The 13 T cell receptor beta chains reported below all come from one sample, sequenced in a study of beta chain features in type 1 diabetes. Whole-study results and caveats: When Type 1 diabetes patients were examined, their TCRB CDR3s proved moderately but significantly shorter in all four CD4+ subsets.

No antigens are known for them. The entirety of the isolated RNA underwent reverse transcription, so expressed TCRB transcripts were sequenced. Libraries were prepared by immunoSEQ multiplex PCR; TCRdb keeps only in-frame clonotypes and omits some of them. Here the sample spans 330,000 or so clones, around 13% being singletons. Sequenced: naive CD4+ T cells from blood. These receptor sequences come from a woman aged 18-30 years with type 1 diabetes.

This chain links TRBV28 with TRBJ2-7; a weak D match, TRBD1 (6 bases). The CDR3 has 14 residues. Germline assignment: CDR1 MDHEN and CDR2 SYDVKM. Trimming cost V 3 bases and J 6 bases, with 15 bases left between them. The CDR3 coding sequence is TGTGCCAGCAGTTTGAAACAGGGAGCCCGCGAGCAGTACTTC. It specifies CASSLKQGAREQYF.

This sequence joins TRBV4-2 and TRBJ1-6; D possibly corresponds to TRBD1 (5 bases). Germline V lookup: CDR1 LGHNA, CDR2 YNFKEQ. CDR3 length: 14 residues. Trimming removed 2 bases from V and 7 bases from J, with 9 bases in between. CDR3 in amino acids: CASSQTDRNSPLHF. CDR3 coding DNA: TGTGCCAGCAGCCAAACAGACAGAAATTCACCCCTCCACTTT.

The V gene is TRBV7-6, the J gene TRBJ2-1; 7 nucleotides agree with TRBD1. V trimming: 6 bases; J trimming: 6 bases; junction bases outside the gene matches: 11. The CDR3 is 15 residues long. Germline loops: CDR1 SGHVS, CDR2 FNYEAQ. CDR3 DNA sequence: TGTGCCAGCAGACAGGGGAGAGCGGCTGGCAATGAGCAGTTCTTC. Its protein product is CASRQGRAAGNEQFF.

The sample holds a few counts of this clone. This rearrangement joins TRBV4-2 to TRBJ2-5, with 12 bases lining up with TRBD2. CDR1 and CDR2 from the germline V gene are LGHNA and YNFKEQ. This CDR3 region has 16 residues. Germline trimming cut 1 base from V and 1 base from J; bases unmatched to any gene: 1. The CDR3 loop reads CASSQALAGGQETQYF. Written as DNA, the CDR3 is TGTGCCAGCAGCCAAGCACTAGCGGGGGGCCAAGAGACCCAGTACTTC.

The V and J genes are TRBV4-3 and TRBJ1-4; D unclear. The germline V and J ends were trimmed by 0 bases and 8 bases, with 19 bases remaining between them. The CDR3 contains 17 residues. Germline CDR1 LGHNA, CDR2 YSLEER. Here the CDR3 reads CASSQDLAGSSLEKLFF. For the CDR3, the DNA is TGCGCCAGCAGCCAAGATTTGGCAGGCTCCAGTCTGGAAAAACTGTTTTTT.

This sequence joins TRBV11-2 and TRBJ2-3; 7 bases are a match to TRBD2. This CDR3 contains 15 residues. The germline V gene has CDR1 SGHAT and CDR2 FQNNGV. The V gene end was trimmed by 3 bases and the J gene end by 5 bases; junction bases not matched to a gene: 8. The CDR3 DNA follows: TGTGCCAGCAGCTTTACCCTAACGGGAGGAGATACGCAGTATTTT. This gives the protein CASSFTLTGGDTQYF.

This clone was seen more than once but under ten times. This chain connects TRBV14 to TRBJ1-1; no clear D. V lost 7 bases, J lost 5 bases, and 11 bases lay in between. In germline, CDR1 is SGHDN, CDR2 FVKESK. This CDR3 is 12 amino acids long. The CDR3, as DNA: TGTGCCAGCACCCGGGAGGAGACTGAAGCTTTCTTT. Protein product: CASTREETEAFF.

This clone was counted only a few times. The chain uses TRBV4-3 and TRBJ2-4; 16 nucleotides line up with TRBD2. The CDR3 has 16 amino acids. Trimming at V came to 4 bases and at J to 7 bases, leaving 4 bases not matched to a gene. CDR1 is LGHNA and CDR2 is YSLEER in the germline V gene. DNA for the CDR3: TGCGCCAGCAGCCCGGGACTAGCGGGGGGGGTCAACATTCAGTACTTC. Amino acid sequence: CASSPGLAGGVNIQYF.

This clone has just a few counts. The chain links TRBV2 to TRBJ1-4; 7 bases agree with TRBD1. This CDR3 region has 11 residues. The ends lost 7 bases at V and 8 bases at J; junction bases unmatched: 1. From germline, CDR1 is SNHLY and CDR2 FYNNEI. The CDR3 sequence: CASTGGEKLFF. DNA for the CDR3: TGTGCCAGCACAGGGGGGGAAAAACTGTTTTTT.

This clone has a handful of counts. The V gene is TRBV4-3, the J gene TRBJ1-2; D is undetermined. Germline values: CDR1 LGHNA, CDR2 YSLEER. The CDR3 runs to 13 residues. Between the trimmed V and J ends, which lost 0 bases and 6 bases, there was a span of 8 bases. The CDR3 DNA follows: TGCGCCAGCAGCCAAGAGGGCCGTCATGGCTACACCTTC. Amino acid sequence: CASSQEGRHGYTF.

The CDR3 bases are TGTGCCAGCAGGGGCGAAGAGACCCAGTACTTC. This gives the protein CASRGEETQYF. This rearrangement joins TRBV28 to TRBJ2-5; no firm D call. The germline V gene has CDR1 MDHEN and CDR2 SYDVKM. V was cut by 6 bases and J by 3 bases, with 5 bases left in between. The CDR3 is 11 residues long.

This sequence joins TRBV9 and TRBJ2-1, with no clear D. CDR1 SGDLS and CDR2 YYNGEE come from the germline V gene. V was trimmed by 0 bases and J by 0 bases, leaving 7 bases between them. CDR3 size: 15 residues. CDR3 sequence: CASSVAGYSYNEQFF. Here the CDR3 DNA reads TGTGCCAGCAGCGTAGCCGGTTACTCCTACAATGAGCAGTTCTTC.

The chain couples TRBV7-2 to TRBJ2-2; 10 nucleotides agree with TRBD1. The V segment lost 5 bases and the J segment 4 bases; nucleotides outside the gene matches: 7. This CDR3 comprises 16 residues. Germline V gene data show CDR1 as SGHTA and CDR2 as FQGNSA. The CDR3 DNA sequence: TGTGCCAGCAGCGCGGGACAGGGGAAGGGCACCGGGGAGCTGTTTTTT. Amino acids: CASSAGQGKGTGELFF. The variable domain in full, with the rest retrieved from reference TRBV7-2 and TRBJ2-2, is GAGVSQSPSNKVTEKGKDVELRCDPISGHTALYWYRQSLGQGLEFLIYFQGNSAPDKSGLPSDRFSAERTGGSVSTLTIQRTQQEDSAVYLCASSAGQGKGTGELFFGEGSRLTVL.